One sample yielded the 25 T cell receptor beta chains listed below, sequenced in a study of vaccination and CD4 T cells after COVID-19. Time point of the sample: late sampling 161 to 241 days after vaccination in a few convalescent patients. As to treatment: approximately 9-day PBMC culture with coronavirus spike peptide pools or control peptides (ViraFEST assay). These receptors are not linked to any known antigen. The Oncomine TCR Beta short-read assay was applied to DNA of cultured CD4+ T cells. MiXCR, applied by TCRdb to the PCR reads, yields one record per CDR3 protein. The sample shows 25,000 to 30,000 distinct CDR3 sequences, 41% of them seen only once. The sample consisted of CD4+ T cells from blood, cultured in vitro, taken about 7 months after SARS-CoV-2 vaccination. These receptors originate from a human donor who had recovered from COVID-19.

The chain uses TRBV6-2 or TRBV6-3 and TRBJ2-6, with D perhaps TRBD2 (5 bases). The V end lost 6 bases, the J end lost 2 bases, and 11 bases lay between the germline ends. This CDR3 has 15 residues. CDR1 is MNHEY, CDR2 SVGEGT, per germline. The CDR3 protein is CASRESGAGANVLTF. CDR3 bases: TGTGCCAGCAGAGAGAGCGGTGCTGGGGCCAACGTCCTGACTTTC.

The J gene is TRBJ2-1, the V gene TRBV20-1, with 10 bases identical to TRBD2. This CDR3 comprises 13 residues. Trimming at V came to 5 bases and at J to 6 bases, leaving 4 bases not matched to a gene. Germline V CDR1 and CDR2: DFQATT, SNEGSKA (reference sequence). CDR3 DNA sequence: TGCAGTGCTCCCGGGACTAGCGTCAATGAGCAGTTCTTC. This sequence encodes CSAPGTSVNEQFF.

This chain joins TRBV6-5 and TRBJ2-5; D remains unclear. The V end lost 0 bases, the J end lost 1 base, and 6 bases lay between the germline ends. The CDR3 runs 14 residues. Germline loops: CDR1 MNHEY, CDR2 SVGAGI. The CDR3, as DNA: TGTGCCAGCAGTTACTCACACCTCCAAGAGACCCAGTACTTC. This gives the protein CASSYSHLQETQYF.

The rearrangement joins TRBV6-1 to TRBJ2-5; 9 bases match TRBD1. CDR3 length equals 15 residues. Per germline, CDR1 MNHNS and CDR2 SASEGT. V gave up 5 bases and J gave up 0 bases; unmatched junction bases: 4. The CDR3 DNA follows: TGTGCCAGCAGTCAGGACAGGGGATACCAAGAGACCCAGTACTTC. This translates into CASSQDRGYQETQYF.

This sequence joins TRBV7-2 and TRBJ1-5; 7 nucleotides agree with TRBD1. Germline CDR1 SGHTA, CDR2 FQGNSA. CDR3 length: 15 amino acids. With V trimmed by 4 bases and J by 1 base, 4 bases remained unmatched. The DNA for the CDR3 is TGTGCCAGCAGCTGGGACAGTACCAGCAATCAGCCCCAGCATTTT. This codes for CASSWDSTSNQPQHF.

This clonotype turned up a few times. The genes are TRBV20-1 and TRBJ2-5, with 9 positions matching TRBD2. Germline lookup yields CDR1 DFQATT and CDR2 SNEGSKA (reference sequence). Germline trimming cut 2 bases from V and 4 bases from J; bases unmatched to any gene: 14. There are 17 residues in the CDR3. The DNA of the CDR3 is TGCAGTGCTAGAAAGGTAGCGGGAGCCCCACTTGGAGAGACCCAGTACTTC. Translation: CSARKVAGAPLGETQYF.

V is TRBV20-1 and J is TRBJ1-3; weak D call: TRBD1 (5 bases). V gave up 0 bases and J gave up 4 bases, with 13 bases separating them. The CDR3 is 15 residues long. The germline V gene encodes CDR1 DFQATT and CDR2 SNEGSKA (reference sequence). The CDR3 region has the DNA TGCAGTGCTAGAGAAGGGAGCGGGGACGGAAACACCATATATTTT. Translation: CSAREGSGDGNTIYF.

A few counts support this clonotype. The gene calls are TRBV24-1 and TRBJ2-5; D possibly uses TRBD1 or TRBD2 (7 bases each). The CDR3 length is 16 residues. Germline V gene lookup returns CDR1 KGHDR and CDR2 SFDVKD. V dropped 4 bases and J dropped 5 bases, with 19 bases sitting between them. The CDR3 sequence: CATSDPGPQGGETQYF. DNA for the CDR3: TGTGCCACCAGTGACCCCGGGCCGCAGGGGGGGGAGACCCAGTACTTC.

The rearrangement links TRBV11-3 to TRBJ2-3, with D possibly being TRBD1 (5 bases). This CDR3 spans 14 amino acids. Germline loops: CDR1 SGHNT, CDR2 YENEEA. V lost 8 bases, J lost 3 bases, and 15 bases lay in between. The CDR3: CASSRGGRTDTQYF. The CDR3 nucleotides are TGTGCCAGCTCTAGGGGTGGTAGGACAGATACGCAGTATTTT. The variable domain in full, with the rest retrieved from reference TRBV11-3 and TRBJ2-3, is EAGVVQSPRYKIIEKKQPVAFWCNPISGHNTLYWYLQNLGQGPELLIRYENEEAVDDSQLPKDRFSAERLKGVDSTLKIQPAELGDSAVYLCASSRGGRTDTQYFGPGTRLTVL.

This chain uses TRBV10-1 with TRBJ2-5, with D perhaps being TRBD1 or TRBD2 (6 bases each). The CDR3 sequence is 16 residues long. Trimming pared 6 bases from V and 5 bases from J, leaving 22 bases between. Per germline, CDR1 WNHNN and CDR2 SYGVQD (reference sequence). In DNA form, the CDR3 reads TGCGCCAGCAGCCGAGTGTTGGGGGGCTCCTTCGAGACCCAGTACTTC. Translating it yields CASSRVLGGSFETQYF.

CDR3 amino acids: CASRQRDSGANVLTF. The CDR3 DNA follows: TGTGCCAGCAGACAAAGGGATTCTGGGGCCAACGTCCTGACTTTC. The rearrangement links TRBV7-2 to TRBJ2-6, with D hard to call. Germline V CDR1 and CDR2: SGHTA, FQGNSA. The CDR3 runs 15 residues. Trimming left V 6 bases short and J 1 base short, with 10 bases between.

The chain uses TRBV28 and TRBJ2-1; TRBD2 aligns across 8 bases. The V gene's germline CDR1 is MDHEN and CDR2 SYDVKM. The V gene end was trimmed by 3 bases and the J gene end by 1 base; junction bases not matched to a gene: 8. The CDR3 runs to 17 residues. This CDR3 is CASSFGRRGGSYNEQFF. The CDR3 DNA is TGTGCCAGCAGTTTTGGTCGTCGGGGGGGTTCCTACAATGAGCAGTTCTTC.

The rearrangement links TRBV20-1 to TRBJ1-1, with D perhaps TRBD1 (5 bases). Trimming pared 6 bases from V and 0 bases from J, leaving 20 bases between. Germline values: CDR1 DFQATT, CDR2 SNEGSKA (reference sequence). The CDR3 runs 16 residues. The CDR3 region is CSARGEWGTLNTEAFF. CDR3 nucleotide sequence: TGCAGTGCCCGAGGCGAATGGGGGACTTTGAACACTGAAGCTTTCTTT.

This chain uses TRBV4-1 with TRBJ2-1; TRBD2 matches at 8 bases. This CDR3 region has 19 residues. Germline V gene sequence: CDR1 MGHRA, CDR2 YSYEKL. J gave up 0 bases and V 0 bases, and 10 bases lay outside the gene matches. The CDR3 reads CASSQESGREAPSYNEQFF. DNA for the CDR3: TGCGCCAGCAGCCAAGAGAGTGGGCGGGAGGCTCCCTCCTACAATGAGCAGTTCTTC.

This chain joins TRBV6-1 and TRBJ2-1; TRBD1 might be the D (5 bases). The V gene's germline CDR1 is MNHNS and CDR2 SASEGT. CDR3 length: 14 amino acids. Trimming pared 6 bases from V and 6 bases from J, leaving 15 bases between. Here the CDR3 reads CASRGRQSANEQFF. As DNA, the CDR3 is TGTGCCAGCAGGGGTCGACAGTCGGCCAATGAGCAGTTCTTC.

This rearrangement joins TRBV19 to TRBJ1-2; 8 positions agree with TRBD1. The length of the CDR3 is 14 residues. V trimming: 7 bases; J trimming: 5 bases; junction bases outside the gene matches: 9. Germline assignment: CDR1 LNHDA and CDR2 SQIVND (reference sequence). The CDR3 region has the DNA TGTGCCAGTAATCCGACAGGGGAAGGTTATGGCTACACCTTC. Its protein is CASNPTGEGYGYTF.

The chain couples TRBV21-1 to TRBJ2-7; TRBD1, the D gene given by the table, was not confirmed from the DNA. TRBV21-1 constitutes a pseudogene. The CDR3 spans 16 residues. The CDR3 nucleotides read TGTGCCAGCAGTAAGAGAGTGTCCTGGGGTTCGTTCGAGCAGTACTTC. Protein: CASSKRVSWGSFEQYF.

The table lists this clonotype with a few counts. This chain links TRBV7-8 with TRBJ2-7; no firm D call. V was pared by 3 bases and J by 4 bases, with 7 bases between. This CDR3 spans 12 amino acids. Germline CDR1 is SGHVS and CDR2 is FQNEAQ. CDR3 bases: TGTGCCAGCAGCTTTTTCGGGTACGAGCAGTACTTC. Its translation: CASSFFGYEQYF.

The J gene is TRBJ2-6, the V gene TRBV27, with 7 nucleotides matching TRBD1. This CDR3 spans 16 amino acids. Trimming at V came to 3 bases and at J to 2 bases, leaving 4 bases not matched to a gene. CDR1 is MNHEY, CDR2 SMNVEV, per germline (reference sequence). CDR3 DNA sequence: TGTGCCAGCAGTTTCGAGGGGGCGGCTGGGGCCAACGTCCTGACTTTC. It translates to CASSFEGAAGANVLTF.

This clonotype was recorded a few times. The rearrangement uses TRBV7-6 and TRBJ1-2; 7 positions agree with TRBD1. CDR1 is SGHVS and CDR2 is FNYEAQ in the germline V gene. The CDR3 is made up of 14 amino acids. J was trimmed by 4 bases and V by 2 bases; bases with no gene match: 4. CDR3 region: CASSLTGDRYGYTF. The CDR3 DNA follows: TGTGCCAGCAGCTTAACAGGGGATCGCTATGGCTACACCTTC.

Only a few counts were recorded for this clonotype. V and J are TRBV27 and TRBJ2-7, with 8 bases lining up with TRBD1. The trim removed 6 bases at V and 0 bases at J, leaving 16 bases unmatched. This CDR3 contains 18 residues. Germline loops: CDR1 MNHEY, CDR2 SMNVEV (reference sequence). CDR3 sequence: CASRTYMTGASGSYEQYF. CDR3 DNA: TGTGCCAGCAGGACCTATATGACAGGGGCCTCGGGCTCCTACGAGCAGTACTTC.

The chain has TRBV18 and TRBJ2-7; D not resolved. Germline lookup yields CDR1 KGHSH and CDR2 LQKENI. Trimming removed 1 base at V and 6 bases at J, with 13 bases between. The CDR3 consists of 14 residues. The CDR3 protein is CASSPRTSIGEQYF. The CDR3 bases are TGTGCCAGCTCACCACGTACTTCCATCGGCGAGCAGTACTTC.

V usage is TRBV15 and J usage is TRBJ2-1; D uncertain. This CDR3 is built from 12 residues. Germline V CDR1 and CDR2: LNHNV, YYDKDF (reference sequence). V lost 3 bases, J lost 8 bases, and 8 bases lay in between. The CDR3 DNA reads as TGTGCCACCAGCAGTCTCGTCGATGAGCAGTTCTTC. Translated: CATSSLVDEQFF.

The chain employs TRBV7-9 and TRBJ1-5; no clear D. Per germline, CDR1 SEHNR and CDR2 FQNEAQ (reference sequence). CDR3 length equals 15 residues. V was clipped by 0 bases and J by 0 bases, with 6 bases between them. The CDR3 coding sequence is TGTGCCAGCAGCTTAGCGCTCGATAGCAATCAGCCCCAGCATTTT. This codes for CASSLALDSNQPQHF.

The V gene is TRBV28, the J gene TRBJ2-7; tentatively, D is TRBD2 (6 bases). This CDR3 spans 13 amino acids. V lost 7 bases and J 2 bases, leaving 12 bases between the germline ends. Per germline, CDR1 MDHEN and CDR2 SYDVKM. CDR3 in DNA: TGTGCCAGCATCAGCACTAGCACCTACGAGCAGTACTTC. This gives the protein CASISTSTYEQYF.